The present T cell receptor beta chain was sequenced within a study of PD-1 blockade in mismatch repair-deficient tumors. Study in general: Patients had approximately 12 mismatch repair-deficient cancer types and were previously treated and progressing.

Some clones are missing from TCRdb's copy, which holds only in-frame ones; the method was immunoSEQ multiplex PCR. The table lists about 24,000 clones, 65% to 85% of them singletons. Trimming took 6 bases from V and 6 from J; bases not matched to a gene: 6. Per the germline V gene, CDR1 is LGHNA and CDR2 is YNFKEQ. CDR3 size: 13 residues. This clone was seen a single time. All patients were mismatch repair deficient, assessed by either PCR or immunohistochemistry. The V and J genes are TRBV4-2 and TRBJ2-3; 7 bases are shared with TRBD2. The origin of this receptor is an adult with mismatch repair-deficient cancer. The sample was peripheral blood, taken 12 weeks after starting pembrolizumab. The chain's CDR3 is CASRSGDGDTQYF. CDR3 bases: TGTGCCAGCAGGAGCGGGGATGGGGATACGCAGTATTTT.